Following are 29 T cell receptor beta chains from one sample sequenced in a study of CD8 T cells in Susac syndrome (dated 2019 in TCRdb). The library was made by the immunoSEQ multiplex PCR assay. RNA was extracted with the RNeasy kit and about 0.5 to 1 ug was reverse transcribed using random hexamers. The public reads were reanalyzed by TCRdb: fastp trimming at Q25, MiXCR alignment, in-frame beta chains only. Merged by CDR3 protein, the rows form single entries marked with the most common genes and DNA. A total of more than 95,000 distinct CDR3 sequences appear in this sample, around 94% of them only once. The top ten constitute about 0.2% of the sample. Sequencing was done on a sample of CD8+ T cells from PBMCs. The receptors originated from a human donor with Susac syndrome.

This clonotype appeared a single time. The genes are TRBV6-2 or TRBV6-3 and TRBJ2-1; D tentatively reads TRBD1 or TRBD2 (5 bases each). The length of the CDR3 is 12 residues. Trimming took 6 bases from V and 7 from J, leaving 10 bases between them. CDR1 is MNHEY and CDR2 is SVGEGT in the germline V gene. The CDR3 DNA follows: TGTGCCAGCAGGGGGGATTGGAATGAGCAGTTCTTC. It encodes CASRGDWNEQFF.

The V and J genes are TRBV18 and TRBJ1-5, with D possibly TRBD1 on 6 matching bases. V lost 6 bases and J 4 bases, leaving 13 bases between the germline ends. CDR1 and CDR2 (germline): KGHSH, LQKENI. This CDR3 is 14 amino acids long. In DNA form, the CDR3 reads TGTGCCAGCTCCCCAGGACAGTCAAATCAGCCCCAGCATTTT. Translation: CASSPGQSNQPQHF.

CDR3 in amino acids: CSAREIGTGDTGELFF. The CDR3 nucleotides are TGCAGTGCTAGAGAGATCGGGACAGGGGACACCGGGGAGCTGTTTTTT. The rearrangement joins TRBV20-1 to TRBJ2-2; TRBD1 matches 10 bases. This CDR3 has 16 residues. The germline gives CDR1 DFQATT, CDR2 SNEGSKA (reference sequence). V lost 0 bases and J lost 3; bases outside the gene matches: 4.

The chain couples TRBV7-2 to TRBJ1-1; 7 bases align to TRBD1. This CDR3 spans 16 amino acids. Germline CDR1 reads SGHTA; CDR2 reads FQGNSA. Trimming cost V 2 bases and J 1 base; bases outside gene matches: 7. CDR3 coding DNA: TGTGCCAGCAGCTTACCAACCAGGACAGGGAACACTGAAGCTTTCTTT. It translates to CASSLPTRTGNTEAFF.

The J gene is TRBJ1-6, the V gene TRBV9; D call uncertain. V lost 4 bases and J 7 bases, leaving 12 bases between the germline ends. Per germline, CDR1 SGDLS and CDR2 YYNGEE. The CDR3 has 14 amino acids. The CDR3 is CASSTRGRNSPLHF. The CDR3 DNA follows: TGTGCCAGCAGCACGCGGGGTAGAAATTCACCCCTCCACTTT.

The rearrangement uses TRBV5-1 and TRBJ1-4; TRBD1 matches at 7 bases. In germline, CDR1 is SGHRS, CDR2 YFSETQ. This CDR3 has 17 amino acids. Trimming cost V 4 bases and J 3 bases; bases outside gene matches: 12. In DNA, the CDR3 is TGCGCCAGCAGCCTCGGACAGGTCCGCCGGCCTAATGAAAAACTGTTTTTT. Encoded protein: CASSLGQVRRPNEKLFF.

The rearrangement links TRBV6-6 to TRBJ2-5; D may be TRBD1 or TRBD2 (5 bases each). V dropped 5 bases and J dropped 7 bases, with 14 bases sitting between them. The CDR3 consists of 13 residues. Germline V CDR1 and CDR2: MNHNY, SVGAGI (reference sequence). For the CDR3, the DNA is TGTGCCAGCAGTGCCGGGACCTCCAGGACCCAGTACTTC. It translates to CASSAGTSRTQYF.

This chain joins TRBV7-9 and TRBJ1-4; no definite D call. Trimming removed 5 bases at V and 10 bases at J, with 11 bases between. CDR1 is SEHNR and CDR2 is FQNEAQ in the germline V gene (reference sequence). This CDR3 has 12 residues. For the CDR3, the DNA is TGTGCCAGCAGCCGGTCCTGGGGAAAACTGTTTTTT. Protein sequence: CASSRSWGKLFF.

The chain has TRBV25-1 and TRBJ1-1; no reliable D call. Germline loops: CDR1 MGHDK, CDR2 SYGVNS. The CDR3 has 11 amino acids. The V gene lost 5 bases and the J gene lost 5 bases, with 6 bases spanning the gap. The DNA of the CDR3 is TGTGCCAGCAGTACCCAGACTGAAGCTTTCTTT. Amino acid sequence: CASSTQTEAFF.

The chain employs TRBV19 and TRBJ2-7, with D unclear. Trimming pared 3 bases from V and 6 bases from J, leaving 6 bases between. CDR3 length: 11 amino acids. Germline CDR1 is LNHDA and CDR2 is SQIVND (reference sequence). This CDR3 reads CASSIGAEQYF. CDR3 bases: TGTGCCAGTAGTATCGGCGCCGAGCAGTACTTC.

The genes are TRBV6-5 and TRBJ2-7, with a weak D call TRBD1 (6 bases). The germline V gene encodes CDR1 MNHEY and CDR2 SVGAGI. This CDR3 is built from 16 residues. V lost 2 bases and J 3 bases, leaving 17 bases between the germline ends. Here the CDR3 reads CASSYVGTRGFYEQYF. The CDR3 DNA is TGTGCCAGCAGTTACGTTGGGACAAGGGGGTTCTACGAGCAGTACTTC.

This sequence joins TRBV2 and TRBJ2-7; D gene unclear. Looked up from germline, CDR1 is SNHLY and CDR2 is FYNNEI. The germline V and J ends were trimmed by 7 bases and 2 bases, with 9 bases remaining between them. The CDR3 runs 12 residues. The CDR3 is CASTTLTYEQYF. CDR3 coding DNA: TGTGCCAGCACCACACTGACCTACGAGCAGTACTTC.

V gene TRBV20-1 combines with J gene TRBJ2-2; 8 bases map to TRBD1. V was pared by 3 bases and J by 6 bases, with 6 bases of the junction left unmatched. The germline V gene encodes CDR1 DFQATT and CDR2 SNEGSKA (reference sequence). The CDR3 is made up of 14 amino acids. For the CDR3, the DNA is TGCAGTGCTAGTGGACAGGGTTTTTCCGGGGAGCTGTTTTTT. It encodes CSASGQGFSGELFF.

The V and J genes are TRBV29-1 and TRBJ2-4; TRBD1 matches at 8 bases. The CDR3 is 12 residues long. Germline CDR1 reads SQVTM; CDR2 reads ANQGSEA. V lost 4 bases to trimming and J lost 8 bases; unmatched junction nucleotides: 4. The DNA of the CDR3 is TGCAGCGTTGCGGACAGGGTGGACATTCAGTACTTC. Encoded protein: CSVADRVDIQYF.

The V gene is TRBV9, the J gene TRBJ1-6; a weak D match, TRBD1 (5 bases). The germline V and J ends were trimmed by 3 bases and 9 bases, with 22 bases remaining between them. Germline lookup yields CDR1 SGDLS and CDR2 YYNGEE. The CDR3 extends over 17 amino acids. The chain's CDR3 is CASSAGAAMAKGSPLHF. CDR3 in DNA: TGTGCCAGCAGCGCCGGGGCCGCGATGGCCAAAGGTTCACCCCTCCACTTT.

V usage is TRBV19 and J usage is TRBJ1-2, with 9 bases lining up with TRBD1. The V gene end was trimmed by 5 bases and the J gene end by 2 bases; junction bases not matched to a gene: 6. This CDR3 is built from 15 residues. Germline V lookup: CDR1 LNHDA, CDR2 SQIVND (reference sequence). CDR3 in amino acids: CASSWGTGNNYGYTF. The CDR3 DNA sequence: TGTGCCAGTAGTTGGGGGACAGGGAACAACTATGGCTACACCTTC.

This clonotype was observed once. The chain uses TRBV30 and TRBJ1-2, with D possibly being TRBD1 (5 bases). The CDR3 has 14 residues. Trimming shortened V by 0 bases and J by 6 bases, and 14 bases separated the two germline ends. Germline V gene lookup returns CDR1 GTSNPN and CDR2 SVGIG (reference sequence). The CDR3 region is CAWSVPREGNGYTF. The CDR3, as DNA: TGTGCCTGGAGTGTACCCAGGGAAGGAAATGGCTACACCTTC.

The chain carries TRBV15 and TRBJ1-5; 9 nucleotides agree with TRBD1. Germline CDR1 LNHNV, CDR2 YYDKDF (reference sequence). This CDR3 has 15 residues. Trimming cost V 5 bases and J 7 bases; bases outside gene matches: 9. DNA for the CDR3: TGTGCCACCAGCCCCGCACAGGGGGCGAACCAGCCCCAGCATTTT. Protein: CATSPAQGANQPQHF.

The rearrangement uses TRBV5-1 and TRBJ2-3; 7 bases are shared with TRBD1. This CDR3 spans 13 amino acids. The J segment lost 2 bases and the V segment lost 8 bases, leaving 5 bases of the junction unmatched. The germline V gene has CDR1 SGHRS and CDR2 YFSETQ. CDR3 in amino acids: CASSGTDTDTQYF. CDR3 DNA sequence: TGCGCCAGTTCCGGGACAGACACAGATACGCAGTATTTT.

The chain joins TRBV7-3 to TRBJ2-1; D is possibly TRBD1 or TRBD2 (5 bases each). The ends were cut back, 5 bases at V and 6 bases at J, with 14 bases in the middle. CDR3 size: 14 residues. Germline lookup yields CDR1 SGHTA and CDR2 FQGTGA. The CDR3 nucleotides are TGTGCCAGCAGCCCCCGCCCAGGGACCAATGAGCAGTTCTTC. Translating gives CASSPRPGTNEQFF.

This clonotype was seen once. The rearrangement joins TRBV27 to TRBJ1-5, with TRBD1 matching 7 bases. Germline-derived CDR1 and CDR2 are MNHEY and SMNVEV (reference sequence). The CDR3 runs to 12 residues. Trimming at V came to 8 bases and at J to 3 bases, leaving 1 base not matched to a gene. The CDR3 DNA sequence: TGTGCCAGCGGACAGGTCAATCAGCCCCAGCATTTT. As protein: CASGQVNQPQHF.

The chain couples TRBV12-3 or TRBV12-4 to TRBJ1-2; the match to TRBD1 covers 7 bases. The CDR3 spans 14 residues. J was trimmed by 1 base and V by 5 bases; bases with no gene match: 4. DNA for the CDR3: TGTGCCAGCAGTACAGGGGTCGATAACTATGGCTACACCTTC. It encodes CASSTGVDNYGYTF.

V gene TRBV15 combines with J gene TRBJ2-1; possibly TRBD2 for D (7 bases). The CDR3 runs 17 residues. Trimming removed 8 bases from V and 1 base from J, with 21 bases in between. Germline CDR1 is LNHNV and CDR2 is YYDKDF (reference sequence). CDR3 sequence reads: CATQARWEGGSYNEQFF. CDR3 DNA sequence: TGTGCCACCCAAGCACGGTGGGAGGGGGGGTCCTACAATGAGCAGTTCTTC. Supplemented by reference TRBV15 and TRBJ2-1, the full variable domain reads DAMVIQNPRYQVTQFGKPVTLSCSQTLNHNVMYWYQQKSSQAPKLLFHYYDKDFNNEADTPDNFQSRRPNTSFCFLDIRSPGLGDTAMYLCATQARWEGGSYNEQFFGPGTRLTVL.

The chain recombines TRBV20-1 with TRBJ2-5; 14 bases fit TRBD2. With 5 bases clipped from V and 1 base from J, the junction kept 9 bases outside the gene matches. The CDR3 is made up of 17 amino acids. Germline V lookup: CDR1 DFQATT, CDR2 SNEGSKA (reference sequence). The CDR3 spells CSALTSGRAIPQETQYF. CDR3 nucleotide sequence: TGCAGTGCTCTGACTAGCGGGAGGGCCATACCCCAAGAGACCCAGTACTTC.

This chain uses TRBV29-1 with TRBJ2-1; the match to TRBD2 covers 7 bases. Germline V lookup: CDR1 SQVTM, CDR2 ANQGSEA. With 4 bases clipped from V and 0 bases from J, the junction kept 9 bases outside the gene matches. The CDR3 spans 16 residues. As DNA, the CDR3 is TGCAGCGTTGTAGGGGCGGGAGTGGGCTCCTACAATGAGCAGTTCTTC. It is translated as CSVVGAGVGSYNEQFF.

The chain has TRBV13 and TRBJ1-4, with D unresolved. The CDR3 sequence is 16 residues long. CDR1 PRHDT and CDR2 FYEKMQ come from the germline V gene (reference sequence). Trimming stripped 3 bases from V and 0 bases from J, with 11 bases between. CDR3 in DNA: TGTGCCAGCAGCTTTTACGGCCCAGCAACTAATGAAAAACTGTTTTTT. Protein sequence: CASSFYGPATNEKLFF.

The CDR3 is CASSDRDRGDDIQYF. CDR3 DNA: TGTGCCAGCAGCGACCGGGACAGGGGGGATGACATTCAGTACTTC. This chain connects TRBV11-1 to TRBJ2-4; TRBD1 agrees at 11 bases. V lost 5 bases to trimming and J lost 8 bases; unmatched junction nucleotides: 8. The V gene's germline CDR1 is SGHAT and CDR2 FQDESV (reference sequence). The CDR3 has 15 residues.

This clonotype has a single count. The V and J genes are TRBV30 and TRBJ1-4, with D unclear. The V gene lost 1 base and the J gene lost 3 bases, with 18 bases spanning the gap. This CDR3 comprises 17 residues. From germline, CDR1 is GTSNPN and CDR2 SVGIG (reference sequence). The CDR3 region has the DNA TGTGCCTGGAGTGCGCACCCTCCCTTGTCTGCTAATGAAAAACTGTTTTTT. Protein product: CAWSAHPPLSANEKLFF.

The rearrangement links TRBV20-1 to TRBJ2-1; D tentatively reads TRBD1 or TRBD2 (5 bases each). The CDR3 consists of 14 residues. The V gene lost 6 bases and the J gene lost 5 bases, with 17 bases spanning the gap. Looked up from germline, CDR1 is DFQATT and CDR2 is SNEGSKA (reference sequence). CDR3 region: CSAMGPGLDNEQFF. For the CDR3, the DNA is TGCAGTGCCATGGGGCCGGGATTGGACAATGAGCAGTTCTTC.